The next 15 T cell receptor beta chains were all read from a single sample in a study of T-cell memory formation after mild COVID-19. TCRdb processed the 5' RACE reads anew with MiXCR; each CDR3 protein has one entry. The table records about 560,000 distinct CDR3 sequences, 15% to 20% of them present only once. Source material: PBMCs or a T cell subset sorted from them (not recorded which). The receptors originated from an adult woman who had mild COVID-19 (a few samples of this study predate the infection). Cell type and time point are not known.

This clonotype was counted only a few times. The J gene is TRBJ2-7, the V gene TRBV27; D ambiguous. V lost 7 bases, J lost 1 base, and 11 bases lay in between. Germline V CDR1 and CDR2: MNHEY, SMNVEV (reference sequence). The CDR3 length is 13 residues. CDR3 protein: CASKAIFSYEQYF. In DNA form, the CDR3 reads TGTGCCAGCAAGGCGATCTTTTCCTACGAGCAGTACTTC.

This clonotype was counted a few times. V and J are TRBV12-3 or TRBV12-4 and TRBJ1-1; D is undetermined. This CDR3 has 10 residues. With 7 bases removed from V and 8 bases from J, the gap between germline ends came to 8 bases. The CDR3 DNA is TGTGCCAGCATCCCCGTGGAAGCTTTCTTT. Protein sequence: CASIPVEAFF.

V gene TRBV12-3 or TRBV12-4 combines with J gene TRBJ2-1, with no clear D. V was trimmed by 5 bases and J by 1 base, leaving 12 bases between them. There are 15 residues in the CDR3. CDR3 loop: CASSPATGSYNEQFF. Here the CDR3 DNA reads TGTGCCAGCAGTCCCGCTACTGGGTCCTACAATGAGCAGTTCTTC.

This clonotype was found a few times. The rearrangement links TRBV7-2 to TRBJ2-3; TRBD2 agrees at 8 bases. The germline V gene has CDR1 SGHTA and CDR2 FQGNSA. This CDR3 contains 15 residues. The V and J ends lost 5 bases and 0 bases, in that order; junction bases with no gene match: 4. The CDR3 reads CASSPRGASTDTQYF. The CDR3 DNA sequence: TGTGCCAGCAGCCCGCGGGGGGCCAGCACAGATACGCAGTATTTT.

V is TRBV6-6 and J is TRBJ2-2; D might be TRBD1 (5 bases). V was trimmed by 6 bases and J by 1 base, leaving 12 bases between them. Germline CDR1 is MNHNY and CDR2 is SVGAGI (reference sequence). The CDR3 is made up of 15 amino acids. CDR3 sequence (DNA): TGTGCCAGCAGAAAACCCGACAGGAACACCGGGGAGCTGTTTTTT. Its translation is CASRKPDRNTGELFF.

The chain combines TRBV6-2 or TRBV6-3 with TRBJ2-6, with TRBD1 matching over 8 bases. The CDR3 runs 15 residues. Per the germline V gene, CDR1 is MNHEY and CDR2 is SVGEGT. After removal of 5 bases from V and 6 bases from J, the junction contained 6 bases not matched to a gene. The CDR3 loop is CASSTRTGLANVLTF. In DNA form, the CDR3 reads TGTGCCAGCAGTACCCGGACAGGGTTGGCCAACGTCCTGACTTTC.

This clonotype was recorded many times. The chain recombines TRBV5-1 with TRBJ2-1; TRBD2 agrees at 9 bases. The trim removed 4 bases at V and 5 bases at J, leaving 4 bases unmatched. CDR3 length: 14 residues. CDR1 SGHRS and CDR2 YFSETQ come from the germline V gene. The CDR3 is CASSRLAGDNEQFF. CDR3 DNA: TGCGCCAGCAGCAGGTTAGCGGGGGACAATGAGCAGTTCTTC. Based on the CDR3 plus reference TRBV5-1 and TRBJ2-1, the full variable domain is KAGVTQTPRYLIKTRGQQVTLSCSPISGHRSVSWYQQTPGQGLQFLFEYFSETQRNKGNFPGRFSGRQFSNSRSEMNVSTLELGDSALYLCASSRLAGDNEQFFGPGTRLTVL.

This sequence joins TRBV12-3 or TRBV12-4 and TRBJ1-3; no firm D call. CDR3 size: 14 residues. The V end lost 5 bases, the J end lost 0 bases, and 8 bases lay between the germline ends. The CDR3 coding sequence is TGTGCCAGCAGTCGAATACCCTCTGGAAACACCATATATTTT. This translates into CASSRIPSGNTIYF.

This sequence joins TRBV20-1 and TRBJ1-2, with D possibly TRBD1 on 6 matching bases. V was cut by 0 bases and J by 7 bases, with 15 bases left in between. The CDR3 totals 14 residues. Germline loops: CDR1 DFQATT, CDR2 SNEGSKA (reference sequence). CDR3 residues: CSARDPGDLGGYTF. CDR3 DNA: TGCAGTGCTAGAGACCCAGGGGACCTCGGTGGCTACACCTTC.

The rearrangement joins TRBV18 to TRBJ2-3, with D perhaps given as TRBD1 or TRBD2 (6 bases each). Trimming removed 4 bases at V and 2 bases at J, with 16 bases between. Looked up from germline, CDR1 is KGHSH and CDR2 is LQKENI. This CDR3 is 16 amino acids long. The CDR3 DNA is TGTGCCAGCTCACGAAACGGGGGCAGAAACACAGATACGCAGTATTTT. Protein product: CASSRNGGRNTDTQYF.

The chain has TRBV29-1 and TRBJ2-7; 9 bases match TRBD2. Per germline, CDR1 SQVTM and CDR2 ANQGSEA. The CDR3 length is 14 residues. Trimming cost V 4 bases and J 4 bases; bases outside gene matches: 8. The CDR3, as DNA: TGCAGCGTTGGACTAGCGGAGGGTATGTACGAGCAGTACTTC. Translated, it gives CSVGLAEGMYEQYF.

This clonotype was counted only a few times. The V call is TRBV24-1, the J call TRBJ2-1; no reliable D call. The germline CDR1 and CDR2 sequences are KGHDR and SFDVKD. The CDR3 runs to 14 residues. V was trimmed by 2 bases and J by 9 bases, leaving 13 bases between them. CDR3 nucleotides: TGTGCCACCAGTGATTCCCGAGACTCGGGTGAGCAGTTCTTC. It translates to CATSDSRDSGEQFF.

This clonotype was observed a few times. The V call is TRBV7-7, the J call TRBJ2-2; weak D call: TRBD1 (6 bases). Trimming stripped 1 base from V and 6 bases from J, with 18 bases between. The CDR3 totals 17 residues. From germline, CDR1 is SSHAT and CDR2 FNYEAQ (reference sequence). The CDR3 DNA reads TGTGCCAGCAGCTTAGGGGCCTCAGGGGCCCAGGCCGGGGAGCTGTTTTTT. Translation: CASSLGASGAQAGELFF.

This chain links TRBV29-1 with TRBJ1-1, with D hard to call. Germline assignment: CDR1 SQVTM and CDR2 ANQGSEA. The CDR3 sequence is 14 residues long. V dropped 2 bases and J dropped 0 bases, with 10 bases sitting between them. The CDR3 region is CSVEHQSVNTEAFF. The CDR3 DNA reads as TGCAGCGTTGAACACCAGTCTGTGAACACTGAAGCTTTCTTT.

V is TRBV11-3 and J is TRBJ1-2; 8 bases are shared with TRBD1. Losses at the gene ends were 7 bases for V and 8 bases for J; bases not matched to a gene: 12. Germline CDR1 and CDR2: SGHNT and YENEEA. The CDR3 has 14 residues. The CDR3 loop reads CASTPGTGSRGYTF. The CDR3 DNA follows: TGTGCCAGCACCCCCGGGACAGGAAGTCGCGGCTACACCTTC.